The entry that follows covers one T cell receptor (beta chain) sequence. The data were taken from a study of blood T cells in healthy people across ages. The V end lost 5 bases, the J end lost 11 bases, and 16 bases lay between the germline ends. This CDR3 has 13 amino acids. Germline V CDR1 and CDR2: PRHDT, FYEKMQ (reference sequence). With a J-beta primer mix and a sample-barcoded 5' primer, a second PCR ran about 7 to 12 cycles. Each CDR3 protein gets one entry after TCRdb re-called the 5' RACE reads with MiXCR. The sample carries roughly 1.9 million distinct CDR3 sequences, about 39% recorded once.

Sequencing was carried out using blood. The source is a human donor in good health. The V call is TRBV13, the J call TRBJ2-1; TRBD1 might be the D (6 bases). Here the CDR3 DNA reads TGTGCCAGCAGCCGGGGTCGAGGGGGAAAGCAGTTCTTC. This gives the protein CASSRGRGGKQFF.